A single sample gave rise to the 21 T cell receptor beta chains below, sequenced in a study of healthy donors' naive CD4 and CD8 T cells (dated by TCRdb to 2013 to 2016). The listed sequencing device is 454 GS FLX Titanium. TCR libraries were built from 500 ng of total RNA with a previously published linear amplification protocol. In TCRdb, the public reads were trimmed at Q25 with fastp and aligned with MiXCR, with productive beta chains retained. Each entry merges the rows of one CDR3 protein and shows their most common DNA and genes. Across this sample there are approximately 180,000 distinct CDR3 sequences, with around 80% seen only once. The ten largest make up roughly 2.3% of the sample. Sequenced material: naive CD4+ and CD8+ T cells sorted from blood, pooled from several donors. The cell subset or site label corresponds to: FACS-sorted naive CD4+ (CD45RO-CD45RA+) and naive CD8+ (CD45RA+CD27bright) T cells. The receptor set was obtained from a pool of human donors in good health; the sample pools cells from several healthy donors.

This clonotype was observed a handful of times. CDR3 sequence: CASSKGSPRTGGAGVEQYF. CDR3 nucleotides: TGTGCCAGCAGCAAAGGATCCCCGAGGACAGGGGGCGCTGGGGTCGAGCAGTACTTC. This chain uses TRBV21-1 with TRBJ2-7; TRBD1 is taken as the D call from the table, unchecked against the DNA. TRBV21-1 is given as a pseudogene. The CDR3 runs to 19 residues.

Here the CDR3 reads CASSFVRGRGQETQYF. In DNA, the CDR3 is TGTGCCAGCAGTTTCGTCAGGGGGCGCGGCCAAGAGACCCAGTACTTC. This chain uses TRBV27 with TRBJ2-5; 8 nucleotides agree with TRBD1. The J segment lost 1 base and the V segment lost 3 bases, leaving 7 bases of the junction unmatched. The CDR3 has 16 residues. Germline-derived CDR1 and CDR2 are MNHEY and SMNVEV (reference sequence).

This chain joins TRBV29-1 and TRBJ2-3; the D gene is possibly TRBD2 (6 bases). Deletions cut 6 bases from V and 2 bases from J, with 18 bases between. This CDR3 is built from 15 residues. Germline CDR1 is SQVTM and CDR2 is ANQGSEA. DNA for the CDR3: TGCAGCGTAAAGCCAGTGGGGACTTTCACAGATACGCAGTATTTT. This codes for CSVKPVGTFTDTQYF.

V and J are TRBV29-1 and TRBJ2-7, with D uncertain. The CDR3 runs to 13 residues. The V gene's germline CDR1 is SQVTM and CDR2 ANQGSEA. The V end lost 6 bases, the J end lost 1 base, and 13 bases lay between the germline ends. The CDR3 nucleotides are TGCAGCGTCAAGGGTGGGTCTTCCTACGAGCAGTACTTC. The encoded protein is CSVKGGSSYEQYF.

This clonotype was seen a few times. This rearrangement joins TRBV27 to TRBJ2-1, with 10 bases aligning to TRBD2. Trimming at V came to 2 bases and at J to 10 bases, leaving 8 bases not matched to a gene. This CDR3 is 15 amino acids long. Germline CDR1 and CDR2: MNHEY and SMNVEV (reference sequence). This CDR3 is CASSLLAGEGGEQFF. In DNA, the CDR3 is TGTGCCAGCAGTTTACTAGCGGGAGAGGGTGGAGAGCAGTTCTTC.

This clonotype was found once. The chain is built from TRBV6-6 and TRBJ1-3, with D uncertain. The length of the CDR3 is 12 residues. Between the trimmed V and J ends, which lost 9 bases and 2 bases, there was a span of 8 bases. Germline CDR1 MNHNY, CDR2 SVGAGI (reference sequence). The CDR3 region is CASTLPGNTIYF. DNA of the CDR3: TGTGCCAGTACCCTCCCTGGAAACACCATATATTTT.

This clonotype was observed a handful of times. This chain uses TRBV12-3 or TRBV12-4 with TRBJ2-7; possible D gene TRBD2, 6 bases. V lost 2 bases and J 5 bases, leaving 7 bases between the germline ends. The CDR3 is 12 amino acids. CDR3 loop: CASSLTGDEQYF. The CDR3 DNA reads as TGTGCCAGCAGTTTAACGGGGGACGAGCAGTACTTC.

This sequence joins TRBV20-1 and TRBJ2-7, with D unclear. Trimming cost V 1 base and J 3 bases, with 13 bases left between them. Germline assignment: CDR1 DFQATT and CDR2 SNEGSKA (reference sequence). CDR3 length: 14 amino acids. The CDR3 sequence is CSARVSSGYYEQYF. The CDR3 DNA sequence: TGCAGTGCTAGAGTATCAAGTGGGTACTACGAGCAGTACTTC.

This clonotype has just one count. The V call is TRBV30, the J call TRBJ2-5, with 9 bases matching TRBD1. V lost 2 bases to trimming and J lost 3 bases; unmatched junction nucleotides: 7. CDR3 length: 15 amino acids. The germline CDR1 and CDR2 sequences are GTSNPN and SVGIG (reference sequence). CDR3 DNA: TGTGCCTGGAGTTGGGGTCGGACAGGGGAAGAGACCCAGTACTTC. Protein: CAWSWGRTGEETQYF.

This CDR3 is CAWSGELFGTEAFF. CDR3 coding DNA: TGTGCCTGGAGTGGAGAGCTTTTTGGGACTGAAGCTTTCTTT. The rearrangement joins TRBV30 to TRBJ1-1, with D unresolved. CDR1 is GTSNPN and CDR2 is SVGIG in the germline V gene (reference sequence). The CDR3 runs to 14 residues. The V end lost 1 base, the J end lost 5 bases, and 14 bases lay between the germline ends. Full variable domain (remainder filled in from reference TRBV30 and TRBJ1-1): SQTIHQWPATLVQPVGSPLSLECTVEGTSNPNLYWYRQAAGRGLQLLFYSVGIGQISSEVPQNLSASRPQDRQFILSSKKLLLSDSGFYLCAWSGELFGTEAFFGQGTRLTVV.

The genes are TRBV6-6 and TRBJ2-2, with TRBD2 as a possible D gene (5 bases). CDR3 length: 15 amino acids. The V end lost 6 bases, the J end lost 2 bases, and 13 bases lay between the germline ends. The germline V gene has CDR1 MNHNY and CDR2 SVGAGI (reference sequence). Here the CDR3 reads CASRPSQLNTGELFF. DNA of the CDR3: TGTGCCAGCAGGCCTAGCCAGCTAAACACCGGGGAGCTGTTTTTT.

The CDR3 reads CASSSWSNTEAFF. The CDR3 bases are TGTGCCAGCAGTTCATGGTCGAACACTGAAGCTTTCTTT. The rearrangement links TRBV12-3 or TRBV12-4 to TRBJ1-1; no firm D call. The ends were cut back, 4 bases at V and 1 base at J, with 7 bases in the middle. The length of the CDR3 is 13 residues.

The rearrangement links TRBV12-5 to TRBJ1-1; D not resolved. Germline values: CDR1 LGHNT, CDR2 FRNRAP. The CDR3 runs 9 residues. V was clipped by 5 bases and J by 7 bases, with 2 bases between them. The CDR3 sequence is CASGLEAFF. CDR3 nucleotides: TGTGCTAGTGGTCTTGAAGCTTTCTTT.

The chain combines TRBV6-6 with TRBJ2-7; D unclear. The CDR3 extends over 12 amino acids. The ends were cut back, 5 bases at V and 3 bases at J, with 8 bases in the middle. Germline assignment: CDR1 MNHNY and CDR2 SVGAGI (reference sequence). The CDR3 nucleotides are TGTGCCAGCAGTAACAGTTACTACGAGCAGTACTTC. This sequence encodes CASSNSYYEQYF.

The CDR3 DNA reads as TGCAGCGTTGAAGATCGGGGGAACAGATACTACGAGCAGTACTTC. The encoded protein is CSVEDRGNRYYEQYF. The rearrangement uses TRBV29-1 and TRBJ2-7; the D gene is possibly TRBD2 (6 bases). CDR1 and CDR2 (germline): SQVTM, ANQGSEA. Trimming left V 0 bases short and J 3 bases short, with 15 bases between. The CDR3 has 15 residues.

The chain combines TRBV6-5 with TRBJ1-1; D ambiguous. Trimming shortened V by 7 bases and J by 6 bases, and 9 bases separated the two germline ends. Germline V CDR1 and CDR2: MNHEY, SVGAGI. This CDR3 contains 11 residues. The chain's CDR3 is CASKGMSEAFF. CDR3 sequence (DNA): TGTGCCAGCAAAGGGATGTCTGAAGCTTTCTTT.

V and J are TRBV6-1 and TRBJ1-2; maybe TRBD1 (5 bases). Looked up from germline, CDR1 is MNHNS and CDR2 is SASEGT. The CDR3 runs 16 residues. V lost 2 bases and J lost 4, with 17 bases in between. The CDR3 sequence: CASSETYWGSSYGYTF. The CDR3 DNA sequence: TGTGCCAGCAGTGAAACTTATTGGGGCAGTTCCTATGGCTACACCTTC.

In its sample, this clonotype was seen a few times. The chain combines TRBV29-1 with TRBJ1-5, with 7 nucleotides matching TRBD1. V shed 7 bases, J shed 7 bases, and the junction held 13 bases outside the gene matches. The CDR3 has 14 residues. Per germline, CDR1 SQVTM and CDR2 ANQGSEA. The CDR3 reads CSALDRVNGQPQHF. The CDR3 coding sequence is TGCAGCGCCCTAGACAGGGTAAACGGGCAGCCCCAGCATTTT.

This sequence joins TRBV29-1 and TRBJ1-1, with no clear D. The CDR3 has 14 residues. Trimming shortened V by 4 bases and J by 1 base, and 13 bases separated the two germline ends. Germline assignment: CDR1 SQVTM and CDR2 ANQGSEA. The CDR3 protein is CSVAPGRENTEAFF. The CDR3 nucleotides are TGCAGCGTTGCCCCCGGGAGGGAGAACACTGAAGCTTTCTTT. Drawing the rest from reference TRBV29-1 and TRBJ1-1, the complete variable domain is SAVISQKPSRDICQRGTSLTIQCQVDSQVTMMFWYRQQPGQSLTLIATANQGSEATYESGFVIDKFPISRPNLTFSTLTVSNMSPEDSSIYLCSVAPGRENTEAFFGQGTRLTVV.

V and J are TRBV12-5 and TRBJ2-7; D is perhaps TRBD2 (5 bases). From germline, CDR1 is LGHNT and CDR2 FRNRAP. V shed 4 bases and J shed 3 bases, with 10 bases lying between them. The CDR3 consists of 13 residues. The CDR3 reads CASGSGIHYEQYF. The CDR3 DNA sequence: TGTGCTAGTGGTTCCGGGATCCACTACGAGCAGTACTTC.

This clonotype was counted a single time. This rearrangement joins TRBV5-1 to TRBJ1-5; D gene uncertain. Germline V gives CDR1 SGHRS, CDR2 YFSETQ. The CDR3 runs to 15 residues. The V end lost 4 bases, the J end lost 0 bases, and 11 bases lay between the germline ends. The CDR3 reads CASSPGLYSNQPQHF. DNA of the CDR3: TGCGCCAGCAGCCCAGGACTTTATAGCAATCAGCCCCAGCATTTT.